The sequence of this T cell receptor beta chain was determined in a study of T cell repertoires in cytomegalovirus infection (dated by TCRdb to about 2019). Study-level background: Peptide stimulations targeted recently identified HLA-C-restricted CMV epitopes, whose presentation resists viral immunomodulation, together with well-studied HLA-B-restricted epitopes. Because public TCR beta signatures pointed to carriage of CMV infection together with the matching HLA type, the HLA type of each donor mattered for the analysis. Summary of the overall study and its limitations: The ex vivo response was dominated by HLA-C-restricted CMV-specific TCR beta clonotypes, which also provided the single most frequent clonotype in two of eight donors. Carriers of CMV infection plus the relevant HLA type were discriminated by the cumulative frequency of public TCR beta family members in the study cohort and in an independent roughly 340-donor cohort.

In regard to this clonotype: Its antigen is still unknown. Per-nucleotide qualities are absent, and no much larger clonotype sits a single base away.

The sample's treatment or condition, from its label and the paper: in vitro stimulation with specific CMV peptide epitopes to enrich CMV-specific T cells. Sequencer: Illumina HiSeq 1500. TCRdb itself trimmed the public reads at Q25 with fastp, ran MiXCR and retained productive beta chains. Every distinct CDR3 protein forms one entry, paired with its most common genes and DNA. The sample profile shows about 900,000 distinct CDR3 sequences; around 31% of them were found once. The ten largest make up over 11% of the sample. The CDR3 runs 16 residues from the cysteine to the phenylalanine. The DNA shown is the 48-base CDR3, in frame from base 1. The germline V gene supplies CDR1 SGHTA and CDR2 FQGNSA. A distance of 17 bases separates the germline ends of V and J, which lose 5 bases and 6 bases respectively.

The sequence links TRBV7-2 to TRBJ1-6; no D gene call is confident. This material consisted of cultured CD8+ T cells from PBMCs, taken from culture after CMV antigen stimulation. The TCR comes from a human donor in good health (CMV status not recorded). Some clones in this sample may be carry-over from other donors' samples. The nucleotides are TGTGCCAGCAGCCCCCACTCGACTGAACGTAATTCACCCCTCCACTTT. The resulting protein is CASSPHSTERNSPLHF.